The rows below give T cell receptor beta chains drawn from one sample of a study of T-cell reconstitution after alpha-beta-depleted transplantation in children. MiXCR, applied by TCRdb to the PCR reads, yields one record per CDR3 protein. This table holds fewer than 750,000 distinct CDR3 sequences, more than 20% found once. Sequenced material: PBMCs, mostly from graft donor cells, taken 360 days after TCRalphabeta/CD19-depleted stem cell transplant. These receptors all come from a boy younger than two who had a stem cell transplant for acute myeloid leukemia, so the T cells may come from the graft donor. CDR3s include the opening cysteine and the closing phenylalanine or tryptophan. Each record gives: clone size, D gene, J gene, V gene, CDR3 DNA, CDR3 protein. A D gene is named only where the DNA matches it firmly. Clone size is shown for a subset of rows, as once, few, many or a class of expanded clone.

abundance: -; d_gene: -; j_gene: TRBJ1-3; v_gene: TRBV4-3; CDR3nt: TGCGCCAGCAGCCAAGATGGCCAACTAAACACCATATATTTT; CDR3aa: CASSQDGQLNTIYF
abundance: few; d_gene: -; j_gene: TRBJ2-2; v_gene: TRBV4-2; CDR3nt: TGTGCCAGCAGCCAAGATACGAGAACCGGGGAGCTGTTTTTT; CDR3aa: CASSQDTRTGELFF
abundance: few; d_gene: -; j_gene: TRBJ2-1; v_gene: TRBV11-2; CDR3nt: TGTGCCAGCAGCTCACGGGACTCCTACAATGAGCAGTTCTTC; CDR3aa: CASSSRDSYNEQFF
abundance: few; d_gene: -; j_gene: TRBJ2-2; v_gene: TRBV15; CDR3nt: TGTGCCACCAGCAGAGATCCGGGGTCCGGGGAGCTGTTTTTT; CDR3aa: CATSRDPGSGELFF
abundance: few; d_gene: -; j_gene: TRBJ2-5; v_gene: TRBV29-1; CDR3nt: TGCAGCGTTGACAGGGGCGGGGAGACCCAGTACTTC; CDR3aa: CSVDRGGETQYF
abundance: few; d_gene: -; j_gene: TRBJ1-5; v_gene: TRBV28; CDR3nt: TGTGCCAGCAGTTTCGAGTCGGGGAGCCATCAGCCCCAGCATTTT; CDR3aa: CASSFESGSHQPQHF
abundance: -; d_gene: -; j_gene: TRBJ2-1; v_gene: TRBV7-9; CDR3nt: TGTGCCAGCAGCTTTGGGGCGAATGAGCAGTTCTTC; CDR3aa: CASSFGANEQFF
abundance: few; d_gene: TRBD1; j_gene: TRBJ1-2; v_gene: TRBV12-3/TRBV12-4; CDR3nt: TGTGCCAGCAGTTTACTGGGCAGGGGGCATAGTGGCTACACCTTC; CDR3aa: CASSLLGRGHSGYTF
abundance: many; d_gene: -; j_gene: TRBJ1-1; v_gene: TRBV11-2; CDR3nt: TGTGCCAGCAGCTCCGTCACAGGGTCTCGGAACACTGAAGCTTTCTTT; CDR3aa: CASSSVTGSRNTEAFF
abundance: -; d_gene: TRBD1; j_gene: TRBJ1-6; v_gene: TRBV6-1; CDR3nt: TGTGCCAGCTTACCTGGGGGACAGCCTTATTCACCCCTCCACTTT; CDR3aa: CASLPGGQPYSPLHF
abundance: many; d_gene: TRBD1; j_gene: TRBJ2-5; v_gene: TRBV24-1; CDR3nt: TGTGCCACCAGGGCCAGGGGGCCTTGGGAGACCCAGTACTTC; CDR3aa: CATRARGPWETQYF
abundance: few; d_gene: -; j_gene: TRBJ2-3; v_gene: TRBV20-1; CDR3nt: TGCAGTGCTAGAGTCATAAGGGCGGCTAGCACAGATACGCAGTATTTT; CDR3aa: CSARVIRAASTDTQYF
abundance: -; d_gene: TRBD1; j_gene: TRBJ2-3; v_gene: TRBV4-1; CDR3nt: TGCGCCAGCAGCCAAGGAATGGACAGGGGTGCGCAGTATTTT; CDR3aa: CASSQGMDRGAQYF
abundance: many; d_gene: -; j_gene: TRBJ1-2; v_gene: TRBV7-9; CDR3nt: TGTGCCAGCAGCTTGAGAGGAGGCGGCTACACCTTC; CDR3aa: CASSLRGGGYTF
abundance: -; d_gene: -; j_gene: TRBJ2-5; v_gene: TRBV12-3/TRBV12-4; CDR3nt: TGTGCCAGCAGTTTAAGGGGCCCCGGGGCCCAGTACTTC; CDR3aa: CASSLRGPGAQYF
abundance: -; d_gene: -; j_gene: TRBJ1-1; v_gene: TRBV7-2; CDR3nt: TGTGCCAGCAGCGTCGGTCAGGGCTGTGAAGCTTTCTTT; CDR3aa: CASSVGQGCEAFF
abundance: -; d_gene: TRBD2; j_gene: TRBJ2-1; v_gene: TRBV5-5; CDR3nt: TGTGCCAGCAGCGTCGTTACTAGCGGGGGGGCCGAGGGCTTTGAGCAGTTCTTC; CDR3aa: CASSVVTSGGAEGFEQFF
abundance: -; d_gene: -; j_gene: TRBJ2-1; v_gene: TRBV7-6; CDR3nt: TGTGCCAGCAGCTTTTTGGGGTCGAATGAGCAGTTCTTC; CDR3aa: CASSFLGSNEQFF
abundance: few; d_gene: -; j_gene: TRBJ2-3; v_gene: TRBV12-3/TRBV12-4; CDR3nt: TGTGCCGGCAGCCCCTCGGGGTACGATACGCAGTATTTT; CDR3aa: CAGSPSGYDTQYF
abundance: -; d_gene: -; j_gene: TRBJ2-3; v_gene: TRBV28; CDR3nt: TGTGCCAGCAGTTCCGAGGGTTTGGCAGATACGCAGTATTTT; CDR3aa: CASSSEGLADTQYF
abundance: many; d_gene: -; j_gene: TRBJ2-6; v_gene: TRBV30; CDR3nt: TGTGCCTGGAGAGGCTGGGGGGAGTGGGCCGGGGCCAACGTCCTGACTTTC; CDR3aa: CAWRGWGEWAGANVLTF
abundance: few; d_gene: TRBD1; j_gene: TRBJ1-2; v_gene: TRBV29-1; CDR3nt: TGCAGCGCCGACCTAGGACAGGGAGACTATGGCTACACCTTC; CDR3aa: CSADLGQGDYGYTF
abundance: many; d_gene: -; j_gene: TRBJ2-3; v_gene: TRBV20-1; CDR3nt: TGCAGTGCTACCGACCCCACCACAGATACGCAGTATTTT; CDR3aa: CSATDPTTDTQYF
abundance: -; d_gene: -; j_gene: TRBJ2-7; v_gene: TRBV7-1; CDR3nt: TGTGCCAGCAGCTCTCAGGGCGGGTTCGAGCAGTACTTC; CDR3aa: CASSSQGGFEQYF
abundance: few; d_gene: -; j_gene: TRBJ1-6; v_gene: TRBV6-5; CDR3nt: TGTGCCAGCAGTTTATCAGGGGCAATTACCTCTTCACCCCTCCACTTT; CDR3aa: CASSLSGAITSSPLHF
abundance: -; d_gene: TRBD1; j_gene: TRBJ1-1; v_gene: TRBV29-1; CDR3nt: TGCAGCGTCAACAGGGGTGGGGGGAACACTGAAGCTTTCTTT; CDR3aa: CSVNRGGGNTEAFF
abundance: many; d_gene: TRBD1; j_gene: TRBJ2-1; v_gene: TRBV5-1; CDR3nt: TGCGCCAGCAGCTTGACAGGGGGGATTGAGCAGTTCTTC; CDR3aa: CASSLTGGIEQFF
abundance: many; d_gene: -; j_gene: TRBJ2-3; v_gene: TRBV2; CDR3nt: TGTGCCAGCAGTGTAGCTGGGTGGGGTAGCACAGATACGCAGTATTTT; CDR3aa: CASSVAGWGSTDTQYF
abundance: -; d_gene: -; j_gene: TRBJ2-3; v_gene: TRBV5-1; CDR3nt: TGCGCCAGCAGCTTGACCAGGGATATTAGCACGGATACGCAGTATTTT; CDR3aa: CASSLTRDISTDTQYF